This TCR beta chain was captured by sequencing in a study of blood T cells in healthy people across ages. A J-beta primer mix and a sample-barcoded 5' primer were used in a second PCR of about 7 to 12 cycles. The template-switch adaptor was a 5' adaptor with 12 random nucleotides. It tagged each cDNA molecule. MiXCR, run by TCRdb on the 5' RACE reads, gives a single entry per CDR3 protein. This sample yields some 640,000 distinct CDR3 sequences, of which about half are seen a single time; around 32% belongs to the top ten. The authors drew 7.5 to 10 milliliters of peripheral blood from each donor. Each sample yielded at least 6.5 million isolated PBMCs. The CDR3 spans 15 residues. V dropped 3 bases and J dropped 3 bases, with 17 bases sitting between them. The germline CDR1 and CDR2 sequences are DFQATT and SNEGSKA (reference sequence). This clonotype occurred a few times.

This sequence joins TRBV20-1 and TRBJ1-2, with D perhaps matching TRBD1 (5 bases). The TCR was taken from a woman aged 55 to 70 in good health. The sequenced sample consisted of blood. The CDR3 DNA sequence: TGCAGTGCTAGCCCGGGGCAGGTATCGGACTATGGCTACACCTTC. Its protein is CSASPGQVSDYGYTF.